The 27 T cell receptor beta chains in this list originate from one sample, sequenced in a study of T-cell reconstitution after alpha-beta-depleted transplantation in children (dated by TCRdb to 2016 to 2018). Preparation of the library involved PCR. Instrument on record: Illumina HiSeq 2500. To normalize quantification of the TCRbeta repertoire, the TCR libraries were built with molecular barcoding that relied on unique molecular identifiers. TCRdb handled the public reads itself, with Q25 trimming in fastp and clone calling in MiXCR, and kept productive beta chains. Rows with one shared CDR3 protein collapse into an entry with the most common genes and DNA. The sample table lists 95,000 to 150,000 distinct CDR3 sequences, 23% of them with a count of one. The top ten clones comprise under 12% of the sample. The treatment or condition label on this specimen signifies: allogeneic hematopoietic cell transplantation with graft depleted of TCRalphabeta T cells and CD19 B cells.

Sequenced material: PBMCs, mostly from graft donor cells, taken 180 days after TCRalphabeta/CD19-depleted stem cell transplant. These receptors all come from a male patient between 2 and 10 years old who had a stem cell transplant for chronic granulomatous disease, so the T cells may come from the graft donor.

This clonotype was observed at least ten times. The chain uses TRBV12-3 or TRBV12-4 and TRBJ2-7; 7 positions match TRBD2. Unmatched junction bases numbered 11, after V lost 5 bases and J lost 4 bases. This CDR3 is built from 15 residues. In nucleotides, the CDR3 is TGTGCCAGCAGTGCAAGCGGGAAAAGGGCTTACGAGCAGTACTTC. Translated, it gives CASSASGKRAYEQYF.

The chain links TRBV29-1 to TRBJ2-3, with a tentative D call TRBD2 (5 bases). V lost 8 bases and J 0 bases, leaving 15 bases between the germline ends. The CDR3 is 14 amino acids. Germline-derived CDR1 and CDR2 are SQVTM and ANQGSEA. The CDR3 reads CSWGVSPSTDTQYF. The DNA of the CDR3 is TGCAGCTGGGGAGTCAGCCCTAGCACAGATACGCAGTATTTT.

This chain joins TRBV20-1 and TRBJ2-7; 7 bases are shared with TRBD1. Germline trimming cut 6 bases from V and 3 bases from J; bases unmatched to any gene: 5. The germline V gene encodes CDR1 DFQATT and CDR2 SNEGSKA (reference sequence). This CDR3 region has 12 residues. The CDR3 is CSATTGNYEQYF. The CDR3 DNA reads as TGCAGTGCCACGACAGGGAACTACGAGCAGTACTTC.

This rearrangement joins TRBV7-3 to TRBJ2-2; 7 nucleotides line up with TRBD2. Trimming removed 6 bases from V and 6 bases from J; junction bases left unmatched: 4. The CDR3 consists of 13 residues. The V gene's germline CDR1 is SGHTA and CDR2 FQGTGA. For the CDR3, the DNA is TGTGCCAGCAGACGACTAGCAGCCGGGGAGCTGTTTTTT. This translates into CASRRLAAGELFF.

This clonotype occurred many times. The chain has TRBV3-1 and TRBJ2-1, with 8 positions matching TRBD2. The CDR3 loop spans 15 amino acids. Trimming removed 3 bases from V and 5 bases from J; junction bases left unmatched: 6. Germline assignment: CDR1 LGHDT and CDR2 YNNKEL (reference sequence). The CDR3 protein is CASSQRLASNNEQFF. The CDR3 DNA sequence: TGTGCCAGCAGCCAGAGACTAGCGTCCAACAATGAGCAGTTCTTC.

Comments on this clonotype: A much larger clone lies a single base off, so this may be a read error. V usage is TRBV6-1 and J usage is TRBJ1-1; D call uncertain. The CDR3 sequence is 15 residues long. CDR1 and CDR2 (germline): MNHNS, SASEGT. V lost 5 bases, J lost 1 base, and 14 bases lay in between. The DNA for the CDR3 is TGTGCCAGCAGTCTTACCAGACGGACGAACACTGAAGCTTTCTTT. The encoded protein is CASSLTRRTNTEAFF.

This clonotype was counted between two and nine times. This rearrangement joins TRBV6-5 to TRBJ1-4; D uncertain. V was cut by 0 bases and J by 7 bases, with 3 bases left in between. The germline gives CDR1 MNHEY, CDR2 SVGAGI. The CDR3 has 12 residues. The CDR3 DNA reads as TGTGCCAGCAGTTACTCCGGTGAAAAACTGTTTTTT. Its protein is CASSYSGEKLFF.

This clonotype appeared many times. The rearrangement uses TRBV5-1 and TRBJ1-4, with TRBD1 matching 11 bases. CDR3 length: 16 amino acids. CDR1 and CDR2 from the germline V gene are SGHRS and YFSETQ. Trimming removed 0 bases from V and 7 bases from J; junction bases left unmatched: 5. CDR3 amino acids: CASSLGTGGAGEKLFF. Written as DNA, the CDR3 is TGCGCCAGCAGCTTGGGGACAGGGGGCGCCGGTGAAAAACTGTTTTTT. Based on the CDR3 plus reference TRBV5-1 and TRBJ1-4, the full variable domain is KAGVTQTPRYLIKTRGQQVTLSCSPISGHRSVSWYQQTPGQGLQFLFEYFSETQRNKGNFPGRFSGRQFSNSRSEMNVSTLELGDSALYLCASSLGTGGAGEKLFFGSGTQLSVL.

This clonotype was recorded many times. V and J are TRBV5-1 and TRBJ2-3; 8 bases line up with TRBD2. This CDR3 has 16 residues. The V and J ends lost 3 bases and 3 bases, in that order; junction bases with no gene match: 9. Germline values: CDR1 SGHRS, CDR2 YFSETQ. DNA of the CDR3: TGCGCCAGCAGCTGGCTCGACGGGACTAGAACAGATACGCAGTATTTT. It codes for CASSWLDGTRTDTQYF.

This clonotype was observed at least ten times. V gene TRBV10-3 combines with J gene TRBJ2-3, with TRBD1 matching 8 bases. The CDR3 loop spans 15 amino acids. CDR1 ENHRY and CDR2 SYGVKD come from the germline V gene. Trimming removed 4 bases from V and 0 bases from J; junction bases left unmatched: 3. The CDR3 nucleotides are TGTGCCATCAGTGTGCAGGGGGCGAGCACAGATACGCAGTATTTT. Translated: CAISVQGASTDTQYF.

This clonotype showed up many times. V usage is TRBV6-1 and J usage is TRBJ2-1, with 7 nucleotides matching TRBD1. Germline V gives CDR1 MNHNS, CDR2 SASEGT. Trimming at V came to 8 bases and at J to 7 bases, leaving 14 bases not matched to a gene. The CDR3 runs 15 residues. CDR3 bases: TGTGCCAGCCGAATGGGACAGCGACCTACAAATGAGCAGTTCTTC. Translation: CASRMGQRPTNEQFF.

The rearrangement joins TRBV28 to TRBJ1-2; D remains unclear. Trimming took off 3 bases at V and 1 base at J, with 15 bases between the two ends. The germline V gene has CDR1 MDHEN and CDR2 SYDVKM. The CDR3 extends over 16 amino acids. CDR3 in amino acids: CASSLVSGINNYGYTF. CDR3 in DNA: TGTGCCAGCAGTTTGGTGTCAGGAATAAATAACTATGGCTACACCTTC.

The chain's CDR3 is CASRGLAGGQETQYF. The CDR3 DNA follows: TGTGCCAGCAGAGGACTAGCGGGAGGCCAAGAGACCCAGTACTTC. This rearrangement joins TRBV12-3 or TRBV12-4 to TRBJ2-5; 14 bases map to TRBD2. Trimming cost V 6 bases and J 1 base; bases outside gene matches: 1. This CDR3 has 15 residues.

Ten or more counts support this clonotype. The rearrangement links TRBV20-1 to TRBJ2-7; the D gene is possibly TRBD1 (6 bases). The CDR3 is 14 amino acids. Deletions cut 3 bases from V and 0 bases from J, with 12 bases between. Per germline, CDR1 DFQATT and CDR2 SNEGSKA (reference sequence). DNA of the CDR3: TGCAGTGCTAGTAGCCGGGACAACTCCTACGAGCAGTACTTC. Amino acids: CSASSRDNSYEQYF.

This clonotype occurred many times. V usage is TRBV29-1 and J usage is TRBJ2-1; 12 bases fit TRBD2. With V trimmed by 4 bases and J by 2 bases, 3 bases remained unmatched. The CDR3 totals 15 residues. The germline V gene encodes CDR1 SQVTM and CDR2 ANQGSEA. The CDR3 sequence is CSVGLAGGAYNEQFF. DNA for the CDR3: TGCAGCGTTGGGCTAGCGGGAGGGGCCTACAATGAGCAGTTCTTC.

In the case of this clonotype: With a much larger clone just one base away, this may be a read error. The rearrangement joins TRBV5-5 to TRBJ2-1, with D perhaps TRBD2 (5 bases). Looked up from germline, CDR1 is SGHKS and CDR2 is YYEKEE (reference sequence). Trimming removed 7 bases at V and 0 bases at J, with 11 bases between. This CDR3 spans 14 amino acids. DNA of the CDR3: TGTGCCAGCGGCCGGAGGCCCTCCTACAATGAGCAGTTCTTC. This gives the protein CASGRRPSYNEQFF.

Remarks on this clonotype: A clone one base away is much larger, so this may be a read error. The chain links TRBV7-8 to TRBJ2-1; TRBD2 matches at 10 bases. V shed 4 bases, J shed 9 bases, and the junction held 12 bases outside the gene matches. Germline V gene lookup returns CDR1 SGHVS and CDR2 FQNEAQ. The CDR3 length is 16 residues. The CDR3 sequence: CASSSVLSGRALEQFF. In DNA, the CDR3 is TGTGCCAGCAGCTCCGTATTGAGCGGGAGGGCCCTTGAGCAGTTCTTC.

In this sample, this clonotype turned up many times. V gene TRBV5-1 combines with J gene TRBJ2-2; D unresolved. This CDR3 has 13 amino acids. CDR1 is SGHRS and CDR2 is YFSETQ in the germline V gene. Trimming took off 2 bases at V and 2 bases at J, with 4 bases between the two ends. CDR3 bases: TGCGCCAGCAGCTTCGACAACACCGGGGAGCTGTTTTTT. Its protein product is CASSFDNTGELFF. The whole variable domain, filled in from reference TRBV5-1 and TRBJ2-2, reads KAGVTQTPRYLIKTRGQQVTLSCSPISGHRSVSWYQQTPGQGLQFLFEYFSETQRNKGNFPGRFSGRQFSNSRSEMNVSTLELGDSALYLCASSFDNTGELFFGEGSRLTVL.

V gene TRBV12-3 or TRBV12-4 combines with J gene TRBJ2-7; 8 bases fit TRBD1. This CDR3 spans 15 amino acids. The trim removed 3 bases at V and 3 bases at J, leaving 7 bases unmatched. CDR3 DNA sequence: TGTGCCAGCAGTTTTCGGACAGGGCCCTACTACGAGCAGTACTTC. As protein: CASSFRTGPYYEQYF.

A single count supports this clonotype. The J gene is TRBJ2-3, the V gene TRBV7-2; D is tentatively TRBD1 or TRBD2 (5 bases each). Germline V gives CDR1 SGHTA, CDR2 FQGNSA. Trimming shortened V by 3 bases and J by 4 bases, and 8 bases separated the two germline ends. The CDR3 is 13 amino acids. This CDR3 reads CASSLGVPDTQYF. CDR3 coding DNA: TGTGCCAGCAGCTTGGGGGTTCCAGATACGCAGTATTTT.

In this sample, this clonotype turned up many times. The chain carries TRBV29-1 and TRBJ2-7; the match to TRBD1 covers 7 bases. The J segment lost 2 bases and the V segment lost 7 bases, leaving 8 bases of the junction unmatched. CDR1 is SQVTM, CDR2 ANQGSEA, per germline. The CDR3 loop spans 13 amino acids. The CDR3 region is CSATGTDTYEQYF. CDR3 coding DNA: TGCAGCGCAACCGGGACAGATACCTACGAGCAGTACTTC.

This clonotype turned up a few times. The chain carries TRBV12-3 or TRBV12-4 and TRBJ2-7; TRBD1 matches 11 bases. J lost 0 bases, V lost 6 bases, and 1 base had no gene match. The CDR3 extends over 14 amino acids. The CDR3 is CASRGTGGSYEQYF. CDR3 nucleotide sequence: TGTGCCAGCAGGGGGACAGGGGGCTCCTACGAGCAGTACTTC.

This clonotype was recorded at least ten times. J is TRBJ1-3 and V is TRBV12-3 or TRBV12-4, with 7 positions matching TRBD1. J lost 0 bases, V lost 4 bases, and 6 bases had no gene match. The CDR3 totals 16 residues. The CDR3 region is CASSYGQDISGNTIYF. DNA for the CDR3: TGTGCCAGCAGTTACGGACAGGATATCTCTGGAAACACCATATATTTT.

The chain is built from TRBV7-9 and TRBJ2-2, with 7 bases matching TRBD1. V lost 5 bases to trimming and J lost 7 bases; unmatched junction nucleotides: 10. The CDR3 runs to 15 residues. The germline gives CDR1 SEHNR, CDR2 FQNEAQ (reference sequence). CDR3 sequence (DNA): TGTGCCAGCAGCCACCGAGGGCAGGGGGACGGGGAGCTGTTTTTT. The encoded protein is CASSHRGQGDGELFF.

This clonotype was seen ten or more times. This chain connects TRBV4-3 to TRBJ2-2; D uncertain. The CDR3 loop spans 13 amino acids. Trimming removed 7 bases from V and 6 bases from J, with 12 bases in between. Germline assignment: CDR1 LGHNA and CDR2 YSLEER. CDR3 loop: CASTDTMAGELFF. CDR3 nucleotides: TGCGCCAGCACGGATACGATGGCCGGGGAGCTGTTTTTT.

J is TRBJ2-5 and V is TRBV4-2; 9 bases match TRBD2. J was trimmed by 0 bases and V by 1 base; bases with no gene match: 3. Germline loops: CDR1 LGHNA, CDR2 YNFKEQ. This CDR3 is 16 amino acids long. CDR3 sequence reads: CASSQASGAYQETQYF. CDR3 coding DNA: TGTGCCAGCAGCCAAGCTAGCGGGGCGTACCAAGAGACCCAGTACTTC.

The sample holds many counts of this clonotype. The chain is built from TRBV20-1 and TRBJ1-2; 7 bases line up with TRBD1. The CDR3 runs to 17 residues. The J segment lost 7 bases and the V segment lost 0 bases, leaving 17 bases of the junction unmatched. The germline gives CDR1 DFQATT, CDR2 SNEGSKA (reference sequence). Here the CDR3 reads CSARDISSRGAHGGYTF. The DNA of the CDR3 is TGCAGTGCTAGAGATATTTCCTCCAGGGGGGCGCATGGTGGCTACACCTTC.